The present entry profiles one TCR beta chain with its context. CDR1 is SGDLS, CDR2 YYNGEE, per germline. This CDR3 region has 12 residues. Trimming took off 10 bases at V and 3 bases at J, with 14 bases between the two ends. The sample is drawn from a study of CD8 T cells in Susac syndrome. An input of about 0.5 to 1 ug of RNA was subjected to reverse transcription using random hexamers. Amplification of TCR beta CDR3 by immunoSEQ multiplex PCR spanned 54 Vbeta and 13 Jbeta. Each CDR3 protein gets one entry after TCRdb re-called the immunoSEQ multiplex PCR reads with MiXCR. The profile shows about 280,000 distinct CDR3 sequences, 70% to 90% of them singletons.

Input material: CD8+ T cells from PBMCs. The J gene is TRBJ2-7, the V gene TRBV9, with D maybe TRBD1 (6 bases). The receptor was derived from a human donor with multiple sclerosis. In nucleotides, the CDR3 is TGTGCCTCGGGCAGGGGTCACTACGAGCAGTACTTC. Translated, it gives CASGRGHYEQYF.